This T cell receptor beta chain was recorded in a study of beta chain features in type 1 diabetes. Points from the study as a whole: Type 1 diabetes patients had moderately but significantly shorter TCRB CDR3s in all four CD4+ subsets.

The CDR3 runs to 16 residues. V gave up 4 bases and J gave up 4 bases, with 17 bases separating them. Germline assignment: CDR1 SGHNT and CDR2 YENEEA. A word on this clone: The antigen remains undetermined.

Expressed TCRB transcripts got sequenced, as all isolated RNA was reverse transcribed. Sequenced naive, central memory and regulatory T cell samples produced an average of roughly 3.9 million reads. TCRdb's copy holds only in-frame clones and misses some; the assay was immunoSEQ multiplex PCR. Of hundreds of thousands of clones in the sample, roughly a tenth are singletons; the top ten hold over 0.015%. Sequencing was performed on naive CD4+ T cells from blood. The receptor was derived from a man aged 30-40 years with type 1 diabetes. The chain has TRBV11-3 and TRBJ2-1; D possibly corresponds to TRBD2 (6 bases). The CDR3 region is CASSSKVGGSYNEQFF. Here the CDR3 DNA reads TGTGCCAGCAGCTCCAAGGTTGGGGGGTCTTACAATGAGCAGTTCTTC.